Given below is one TCR beta chain in context. Its specificity is unknown. The data were obtained in a study of cytomegalovirus exposure and HLA in healthy donors. General study results and limits: In a later analysis, V- and J-gene trimming of beta chains associated with a DCLRE1C missense variant, replicated independently. Per a later analysis, approximately 16,000 TCR beta sequences showed association with HLA alleles at 0.05 false discovery rate.

V gave up 3 bases and J gave up 7 bases, with 10 bases separating them. The CDR3 is 13 amino acids. Per the germline V gene, CDR1 is SEHNR and CDR2 is FQNEAQ (reference sequence). The PCR used 60 Vbeta and 13 Jbeta primers. The authors' processing: A later analysis tallied about 80 million unique TCR beta chains, roughly 11 million of them shared. Assay: immunoSEQ multiplex PCR; the TCRdb copy retains only in-frame clones and omits some. The V and J calls and clone size were taken over from that table, and D and trimming were inferred from the DNA. The sample includes more than 150,000 clones, over 75% of them seen just once.

The sequenced material came from PBMCs. The receptor's source is a girl under three years old in good health and CMV-seronegative. V gene TRBV7-9 combines with J gene TRBJ1-5; possibly TRBD1 for D (5 bases). CDR3 coding DNA: TGTGCCAGCAGCTTGGGAGGGACCCAGCCCCAGCATTTT. Protein sequence: CASSLGGTQPQHF. Looking up the rest from reference TRBV7-9 and TRBJ1-5 gives the full variable domain: DTGVSQNPRHKITKRGQNVTFRCDPISEHNRLYWYRQTLGQGPEFLTYFQNEAQLEKSRLLSDRFSAERPKGSFSTLEIQRTEQGDSAMYLCASSLGGTQPQHFGDGTRLSIL.